These 26 T cell receptor beta chains were sequenced from one sample in a study of CD8 T cells in ankylosing spondylitis. Findings and caveats of the study: Under 10 highly homologous variants formed a TCR beta motif that appeared characteristic of ankylosing spondylitis blood.

Their target antigens are unknown. Using its own MiXCR run on the 5' RACE reads, TCRdb lists one record per CDR3 protein. Of approximately 400,000 distinct CDR3 sequences listed, about a sixth were seen once; the top ten hold just over 1%. Source material: blood, either unsorted or a sorted T cell fraction (not recorded which). The receptors were sampled from a male donor with ankylosing spondylitis.

This clonotype turned up a few times. This rearrangement joins TRBV3-1 to TRBJ2-7, with D maybe TRBD1 (7 bases). The CDR3 has 18 amino acids. CDR1 is LGHDT and CDR2 is YNNKEL in the germline V gene (reference sequence). V was pared by 1 base and J by 3 bases, with 22 bases between. CDR3 in DNA: TGTGCCAGCAGCCAAGGAATCGTCGGAGGAGGGGGCTTCTACGAGCAGTACTTC. Translating it yields CASSQGIVGGGGFYEQYF.

CDR3 nucleotide sequence: TGTGCCAGCAGCCCAAACAGGGAAGGCTATGGCTACACCTTC. Its protein product is CASSPNREGYGYTF. This chain joins TRBV7-2 and TRBJ1-2; perhaps TRBD1 as D (6 bases). V lost 5 bases, J lost 4 bases, and 14 bases lay in between. This CDR3 has 14 amino acids. In germline, CDR1 is SGHTA, CDR2 FQGNSA.

The sample holds a few counts of this clonotype. The J gene is TRBJ2-7, the V gene TRBV3-1; D not resolved. The V and J ends lost 4 bases and 2 bases respectively, with 9 bases between them. Germline CDR1 and CDR2: LGHDT and YNNKEL (reference sequence). CDR3 length equals 13 residues. The chain's CDR3 is CASSPLGTYEQYF. As DNA, the CDR3 is TGTGCCAGCAGCCCGCTGGGGACCTACGAGCAGTACTTC.

The table lists this clonotype with a few counts. CDR3 residues: CSARDGKGLNTEAFF. CDR3 coding DNA: TGCAGTGCTAGAGATGGGAAGGGTTTGAACACTGAAGCTTTCTTT. The chain recombines TRBV20-1 with TRBJ1-1; D gene ambiguous. The V gene's germline CDR1 is DFQATT and CDR2 SNEGSKA (reference sequence). This CDR3 contains 15 residues. The V end lost 0 bases, the J end lost 0 bases, and 11 bases lay between the germline ends.

The table lists this clonotype with a few counts. This sequence joins TRBV20-1 and TRBJ1-4; tentative D call: TRBD1 (6 bases). The CDR3 consists of 15 residues. Germline CDR1 and CDR2: DFQATT and SNEGSKA (reference sequence). The ends were cut back, 5 bases at V and 2 bases at J, with 15 bases in the middle. The CDR3 is CSAGKAGATNEKLFF. Here the CDR3 DNA reads TGCAGTGCTGGGAAGGCAGGGGCTACTAATGAAAAACTGTTTTTT.

The genes are TRBV27 and TRBJ2-7, with 7 bases identical to TRBD1. The CDR3 spans 14 residues. V was clipped by 5 bases and J by 2 bases; unmatched bases: 6. CDR1 and CDR2 from the germline V gene are MNHEY and SMNVEV (reference sequence). The CDR3 region is CASSSTGVTYEQYF. CDR3 in DNA: TGTGCCAGCAGTAGTACAGGGGTAACCTACGAGCAGTACTTC.

In its sample, this clonotype was seen a few times. CDR3 bases: TGTGCCAGCAGTTACTTGGACGAGCAGTACTTC. This codes for CASSYLDEQYF. The genes are TRBV6-2 or TRBV6-3 and TRBJ2-7; D call uncertain. The CDR3 sequence is 11 residues long. Germline assignment: CDR1 MNHEY and CDR2 SVGEGT. V was clipped by 1 base and J by 5 bases, with 3 bases between them.

The chain links TRBV3-1 to TRBJ2-2, with D maybe TRBD1 (6 bases). Germline V lookup: CDR1 LGHDT, CDR2 YNNKEL (reference sequence). There are 15 residues in the CDR3. With 1 base removed from V and 6 bases from J, the gap between germline ends came to 12 bases. This CDR3 is CASSQAAPGAGELFF. The CDR3 DNA reads as TGTGCCAGCAGCCAAGCTGCCCCAGGGGCCGGGGAGCTGTTTTTT.

This clonotype was seen only a few times. The V call is TRBV7-9, the J call TRBJ2-2; perhaps TRBD1 as D (5 bases). CDR1 is SEHNR and CDR2 is FQNEAQ in the germline V gene (reference sequence). The CDR3 loop spans 15 amino acids. Trimming shortened V by 2 bases and J by 2 bases, and 9 bases separated the two germline ends. CDR3 DNA: TGTGCCAGCAGCTTACCCGGACACAACACCGGGGAGCTGTTTTTT. Encoded protein: CASSLPGHNTGELFF.

This clonotype was found many times. This chain joins TRBV7-9 and TRBJ1-1; 8 positions agree with TRBD1. The CDR3 extends over 14 amino acids. Trimming at V came to 3 bases and at J to 1 base, leaving 1 base not matched to a gene. Germline CDR1 and CDR2: SEHNR and FQNEAQ (reference sequence). The CDR3 loop is CASSFQGANTEAFF. CDR3 nucleotide sequence: TGTGCCAGCAGCTTCCAGGGGGCGAACACTGAAGCTTTCTTT.

This clonotype appeared a few times. The chain carries TRBV29-1 and TRBJ2-3; 7 bases align to TRBD2. V lost 4 bases, J lost 0 bases, and 7 bases stayed unmatched. The CDR3 consists of 15 residues. Germline V lookup: CDR1 SQVTM, CDR2 ANQGSEA. The chain's CDR3 is CSVGSVSGSTDTQYF. DNA of the CDR3: TGCAGCGTTGGCAGCGTTAGCGGGAGCACAGATACGCAGTATTTT.

The chain joins TRBV20-1 to TRBJ2-1, with 8 bases lining up with TRBD2. The CDR3 is 15 amino acids. Germline V gene lookup returns CDR1 DFQATT and CDR2 SNEGSKA (reference sequence). The V segment lost 2 bases and the J segment 5 bases; nucleotides outside the gene matches: 8. The CDR3 loop reads CSARRGSGANNEQFF. The DNA for the CDR3 is TGCAGTGCTAGAAGGGGTAGCGGGGCTAACAATGAGCAGTTCTTC.

This clonotype has at least ten counts. The CDR3 DNA sequence: TGTGCCAGCATTCCCAGGGACAGAACCTCAAGCTTTAACTATGGCTACACCTTC. It specifies CASIPRDRTSSFNYGYTF. The chain recombines TRBV6-1 with TRBJ1-2, with 7 bases identical to TRBD1. This CDR3 spans 18 amino acids. V shed 7 bases and J 1 base; nucleotides not matched to a gene: 18. CDR1 and CDR2 from the germline V gene are MNHNS and SASEGT.

As DNA, the CDR3 is TGTGCCAGCAGCCTTTGGGACTTTTTCAATCAGCCCCAGCATTTT. Translating gives CASSLWDFFNQPQHF. The rearrangement links TRBV5-8 to TRBJ1-5, with D perhaps matching TRBD1 (5 bases). The CDR3 has 15 amino acids. CDR1 is SGHTS and CDR2 is YDEGEE in the germline V gene. V lost 4 bases, J lost 3 bases, and 14 bases lay in between. Combining the CDR3 with reference TRBV5-8 and TRBJ1-5 gives the whole variable domain EAGVTQSPTHLIKTRGQQATLRCSPISGHTSVYWYQQALGLGLQFLLWYDEGEERNRGNFPPRFSGRQFPNYSSELNVNALELEDSALYLCASSLWDFFNQPQHFGDGTRLSIL.

This chain joins TRBV30 and TRBJ2-2; a weak D match, TRBD1 (6 bases). The CDR3 consists of 13 residues. Germline V gene sequence: CDR1 GTSNPN, CDR2 SVGIG (reference sequence). Trimming cost V 4 bases and J 5 bases, with 11 bases left between them. CDR3 sequence: CAWTRQVTGELFF. In nucleotides, the CDR3 is TGTGCCTGGACCCGACAGGTTACCGGGGAGCTGTTTTTT.

The V and J genes are TRBV6-1 and TRBJ2-1; possible D gene TRBD1, 6 bases. V was pared by 4 bases and J by 8 bases, with 12 bases between. Germline V gives CDR1 MNHNS, CDR2 SASEGT. The CDR3 contains 13 residues. The CDR3 coding sequence is TGTGCCAGCAGTGCTACTACAGGGTATGAGCAGTTCTTC. This translates into CASSATTGYEQFF.

In this sample, this clonotype turned up a few times. The chain recombines TRBV20-1 with TRBJ1-1, with D possibly TRBD1 on 6 matching bases. The V gene's germline CDR1 is DFQATT and CDR2 SNEGSKA (reference sequence). Trimming took 3 bases from V and 3 from J, leaving 14 bases between them. The CDR3 covers 14 residues. The CDR3 region is CSAREGSGDTEAFF. In DNA, the CDR3 is TGCAGTGCTAGGGAGGGATCAGGGGACACTGAAGCTTTCTTT.

The genes are TRBV27 and TRBJ1-6, with 10 bases that match TRBD1. This CDR3 is 15 amino acids long. Germline CDR1 is MNHEY and CDR2 is SMNVEV (reference sequence). V lost 5 bases, J lost 7 bases, and 5 bases stayed unmatched. This CDR3 reads CASSAWDRGNSPLHF. The CDR3 coding sequence is TGTGCCAGCAGTGCCTGGGACAGGGGCAATTCACCCCTCCACTTT.

This clonotype was detected only a few times. V is TRBV20-1 and J is TRBJ1-6; D ambiguous. Germline lookup yields CDR1 DFQATT and CDR2 SNEGSKA (reference sequence). The CDR3 is made up of 11 amino acids. Trimming shortened V by 0 bases and J by 14 bases, and 8 bases separated the two germline ends. The DNA for the CDR3 is TGCAGTGCTAGAGATCAAGAGACCCTCCACTTT. Translated: CSARDQETLHF.

This clonotype was observed at least ten times. This chain uses TRBV20-1 with TRBJ2-7; no definite D call. The CDR3 loop spans 13 amino acids. The germline gives CDR1 DFQATT, CDR2 SNEGSKA (reference sequence). The CDR3 is CSPRPLTKYEQYF. CDR3 in DNA: TGCAGCCCCCGACCCCTCACAAAATACGAGCAGTACTTC.

This chain joins TRBV20-1 and TRBJ2-5; the D call may be TRBD1 or TRBD2 (6 bases each). V was shortened by 4 bases and J by 4 bases, with 13 bases between the two germline ends. From germline, CDR1 is DFQATT and CDR2 SNEGSKA (reference sequence). The CDR3 contains 13 residues. CDR3 DNA: TGCAGTGCTACGTGGGGGGCTGGAGAGACCCAGTACTTC. Amino acid sequence: CSATWGAGETQYF.

This clonotype was observed at least ten times. The V call is TRBV12-3 or TRBV12-4, the J call TRBJ1-5, with a possible D match to TRBD1 (6 bases). The CDR3 has 15 amino acids. The V gene lost 2 bases and the J gene lost 2 bases, with 10 bases spanning the gap. CDR3 in amino acids: CASSLRGARNQPQHF. The CDR3 DNA reads TGTGCCAGCAGTTTAAGGGGGGCTCGCAATCAGCCCCAGCATTTT.

Many counts were recorded for this clonotype. The chain employs TRBV28 and TRBJ2-5; TRBD1 matches at 9 bases. The V segment lost 5 bases and the J segment 6 bases; nucleotides outside the gene matches: 7. This CDR3 spans 14 amino acids. The V gene's germline CDR1 is MDHEN and CDR2 SYDVKM. For the CDR3, the DNA is TGTGCCAGCAGTGGACAGGGGAGCTTAAAGACCCAGTACTTC. Its protein is CASSGQGSLKTQYF.

This chain connects TRBV5-1 to TRBJ2-5, with TRBD1 as a possible D gene (5 bases). Germline values: CDR1 SGHRS, CDR2 YFSETQ. The CDR3 is 13 residues long. The ends were cut back, 2 bases at V and 4 bases at J, with 9 bases in the middle. CDR3 region: CASSFERGETQYF. CDR3 nucleotide sequence: TGCGCCAGCAGCTTCGAAAGGGGAGAGACCCAGTACTTC.

This clonotype came up many times. This CDR3 is CSARDRRVGLYNEQFF. The CDR3 DNA follows: TGCAGTGCTAGAGATCGGAGGGTGGGTCTATACAATGAGCAGTTCTTC. The chain is built from TRBV20-1 and TRBJ2-1; the D gene is possibly TRBD2 (6 bases). The CDR3 covers 16 residues. Looked up from germline, CDR1 is DFQATT and CDR2 is SNEGSKA (reference sequence). Trimming took off 0 bases at V and 4 bases at J, with 16 bases between the two ends.

The J gene is TRBJ2-7, the V gene TRBV20-1; no definite D call. CDR1 is DFQATT, CDR2 SNEGSKA, per germline (reference sequence). The V gene lost 0 bases and the J gene lost 3 bases, with 15 bases spanning the gap. The CDR3 length is 15 residues. CDR3 in amino acids: CSARDQPRLIYEQYF. The CDR3 DNA sequence: TGCAGTGCTAGAGATCAGCCTCGTCTTATCTACGAGCAGTACTTC.